The text below deals with one TCR beta chain. Its antigen is as yet unknown. This specimen belongs to a study of cytomegalovirus exposure and HLA in healthy donors. Regarding the study as a whole: Despite most TCR sequences being rare, some public TCRs occurred in many donors. It was reportedly the case that the classifier diagnosed cytomegalovirus status with high specificity and sensitivity. Prediction of most subjects' HLA-A and HLA-B alleles by TCR beta sequences was reportedly accurate.

60 Vbeta and 13 Jbeta primers were used in PCR. Assay used: immunoSEQ multiplex PCR; TCRdb lists only in-frame clones, some missing. The profile shows about 98,000 clones, roughly two thirds of them singletons. Donors had nominal health at sampling but likely had unrecorded immune exposures. The sequence was collected from a man between 50 and 59 years old in good health and CMV-seronegative. The specimen sequenced was PBMCs.

The CDR3 reads CASSLVRGKADTQYF. In DNA, the CDR3 is TGTGCCAGCAGCTTAGTCCGCGGGAAGGCAGATACGCAGTATTTT. V usage is TRBV11-2 and J usage is TRBJ2-3, with D perhaps TRBD2 (6 bases). Trimming left V 1 base short and J 4 bases short, with 12 bases between. CDR1 and CDR2 from the germline V gene are SGHAT and FQNNGV. The CDR3 length is 15 residues.